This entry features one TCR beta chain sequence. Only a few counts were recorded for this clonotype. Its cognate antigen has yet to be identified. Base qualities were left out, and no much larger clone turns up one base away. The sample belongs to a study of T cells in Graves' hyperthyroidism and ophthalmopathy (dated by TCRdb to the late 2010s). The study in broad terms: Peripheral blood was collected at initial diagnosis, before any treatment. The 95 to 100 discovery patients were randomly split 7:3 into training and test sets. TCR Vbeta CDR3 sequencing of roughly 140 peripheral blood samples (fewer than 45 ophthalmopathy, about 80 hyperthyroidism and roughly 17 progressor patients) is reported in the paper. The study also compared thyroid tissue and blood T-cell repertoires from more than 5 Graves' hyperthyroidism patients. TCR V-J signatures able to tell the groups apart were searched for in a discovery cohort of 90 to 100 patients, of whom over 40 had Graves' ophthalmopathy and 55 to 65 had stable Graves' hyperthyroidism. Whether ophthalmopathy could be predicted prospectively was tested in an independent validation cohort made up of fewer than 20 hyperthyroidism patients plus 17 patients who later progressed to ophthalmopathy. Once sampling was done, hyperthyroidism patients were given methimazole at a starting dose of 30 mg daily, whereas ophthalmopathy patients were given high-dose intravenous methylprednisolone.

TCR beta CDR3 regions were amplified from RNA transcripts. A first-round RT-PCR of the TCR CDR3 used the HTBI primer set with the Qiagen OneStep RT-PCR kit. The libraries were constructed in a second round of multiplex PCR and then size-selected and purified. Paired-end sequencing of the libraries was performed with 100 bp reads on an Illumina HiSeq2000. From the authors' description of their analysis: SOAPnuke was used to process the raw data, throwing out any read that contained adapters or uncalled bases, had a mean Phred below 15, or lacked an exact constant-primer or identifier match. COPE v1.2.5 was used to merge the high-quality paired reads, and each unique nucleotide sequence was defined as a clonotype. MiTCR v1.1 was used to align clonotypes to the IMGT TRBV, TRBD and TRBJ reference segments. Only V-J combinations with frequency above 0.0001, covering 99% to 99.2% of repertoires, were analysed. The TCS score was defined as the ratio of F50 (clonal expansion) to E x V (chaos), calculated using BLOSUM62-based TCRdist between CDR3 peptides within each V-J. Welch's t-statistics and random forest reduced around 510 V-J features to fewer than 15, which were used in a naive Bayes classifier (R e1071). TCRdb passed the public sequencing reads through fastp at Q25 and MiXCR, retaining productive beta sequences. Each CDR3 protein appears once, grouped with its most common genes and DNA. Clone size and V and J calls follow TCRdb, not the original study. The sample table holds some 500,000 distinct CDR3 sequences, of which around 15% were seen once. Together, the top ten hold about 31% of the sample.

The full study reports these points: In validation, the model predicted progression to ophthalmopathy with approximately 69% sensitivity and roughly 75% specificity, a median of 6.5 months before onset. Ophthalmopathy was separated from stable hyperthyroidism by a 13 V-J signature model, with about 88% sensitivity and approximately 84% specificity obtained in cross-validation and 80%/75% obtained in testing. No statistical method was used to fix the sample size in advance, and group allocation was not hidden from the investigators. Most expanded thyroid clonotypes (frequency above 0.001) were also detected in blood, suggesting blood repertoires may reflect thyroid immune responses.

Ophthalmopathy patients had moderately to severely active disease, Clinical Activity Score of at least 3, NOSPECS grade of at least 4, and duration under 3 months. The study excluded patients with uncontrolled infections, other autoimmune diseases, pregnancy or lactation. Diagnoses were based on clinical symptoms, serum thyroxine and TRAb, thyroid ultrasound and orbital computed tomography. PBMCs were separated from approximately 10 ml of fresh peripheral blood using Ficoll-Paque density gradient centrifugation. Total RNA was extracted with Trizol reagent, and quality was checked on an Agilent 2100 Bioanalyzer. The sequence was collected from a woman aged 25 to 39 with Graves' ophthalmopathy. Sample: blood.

Here is the DNA: TGTGCCAGCAGTTTACTCACAGGGGGCGCAGCCGGGGAGCTGTTTTTT. It translates as CASSLLTGGAAGELFF. The chain was built from TRBV28 and TRBJ2-2; TRBD1 matches 9 bases in the middle. Trimming takes 2 bases off V and 6 bases off J; junction bases not matched to a gene: 7. There are 16 amino acids in the CDR3, from cysteine to phenylalanine inclusive. Just CDR3 DNA is preserved here, 48 bases in frame from base 1. CDR1 and CDR2 were assigned from the germline V gene as MDHEN and SYDVKM.